This record looks at one T cell receptor beta chain sequence and its context. Trimming pared 1 base from V and 0 bases from J, leaving 13 bases between. Germline CDR1 is SGHAT and CDR2 is FQNNGV. This CDR3 spans 17 amino acids. The repertoire was sequenced with immunoSEQ multiplex PCR; TCRdb's copy has only in-frame clones and lacks some. The profile covers 60,000 to 75,000 clones, with 80% to 90% appearing a single time and under 6.5% taken by the ten largest. This specimen belongs to a study of technical replicates of blood from several donors. The clonotype comes from a human donor in good health. Some clones in this sample may be carry-over from other donors' samples. Sequences were obtained from PBMCs. The chain has TRBV11-2 and TRBJ1-3; tentatively, D is TRBD1 (5 bases). The CDR3 protein is CASSLGPGGASGNTIYF. Written as DNA, the CDR3 is TGTGCCAGCAGCTTAGGTCCCGGAGGGGCCTCTGGAAACACCATATATTTT.